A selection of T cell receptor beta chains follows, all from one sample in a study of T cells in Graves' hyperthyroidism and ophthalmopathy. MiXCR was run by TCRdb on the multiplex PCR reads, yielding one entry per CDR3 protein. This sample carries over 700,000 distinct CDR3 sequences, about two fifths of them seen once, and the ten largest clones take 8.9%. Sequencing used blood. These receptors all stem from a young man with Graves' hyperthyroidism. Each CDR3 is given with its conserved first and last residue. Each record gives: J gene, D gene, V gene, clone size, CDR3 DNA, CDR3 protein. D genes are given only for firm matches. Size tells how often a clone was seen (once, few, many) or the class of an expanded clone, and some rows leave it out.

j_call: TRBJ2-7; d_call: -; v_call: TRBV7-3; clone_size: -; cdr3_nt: TGTGCCAGCAGCCTCACTTCGAGGGCCTACGAGCAGTACTTC; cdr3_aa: CASSLTSRAYEQYF
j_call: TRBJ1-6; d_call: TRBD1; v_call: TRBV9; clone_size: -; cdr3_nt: TGTGCCAGCAGCGTAGATGGGACAGACGTGAATTCACCCCTCCACTTT; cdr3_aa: CASSVDGTDVNSPLHF
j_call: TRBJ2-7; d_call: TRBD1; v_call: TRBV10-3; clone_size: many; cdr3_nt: TGTGCCATCAGTGACGCAGACAGGGGATCCGAGCAGTACTTC; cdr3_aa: CAISDADRGSEQYF
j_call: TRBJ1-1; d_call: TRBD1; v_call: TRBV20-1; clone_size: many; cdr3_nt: TGCAGTGCCCCGGCCACTCAGGGGGCATCTGAAGCTTTCTTT; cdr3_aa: CSAPATQGASEAFF
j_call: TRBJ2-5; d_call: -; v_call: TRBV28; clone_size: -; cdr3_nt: TGTGCCAGCAGTCCTCTTGCATCCGGCACGAAGACCCAGTACTTC; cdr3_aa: CASSPLASGTKTQYF
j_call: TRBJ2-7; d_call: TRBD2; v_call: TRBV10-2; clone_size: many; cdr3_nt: TGCGCCAGCAGTACTCGGACTAGCGGGGGGGCCTACGAGCAGTACTTC; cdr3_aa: CASSTRTSGGAYEQYF
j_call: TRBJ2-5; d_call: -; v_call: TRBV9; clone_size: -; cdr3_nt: TGTGCCAGCGGCCGAGATCAAGAGACCCAGCACTTC; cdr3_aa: CASGRDQETQHF
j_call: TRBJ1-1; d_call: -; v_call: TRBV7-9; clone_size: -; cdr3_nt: TGTGCCAGCAGTTCCGCGGAAAGGACGAGCACTGAAGCTTTCTTT; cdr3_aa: CASSSAERTSTEAFF
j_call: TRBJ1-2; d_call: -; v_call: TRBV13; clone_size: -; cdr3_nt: TGTGCCAGCAGCCGAGAGGCGGATGGCTACACCTTC; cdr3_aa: CASSREADGYTF
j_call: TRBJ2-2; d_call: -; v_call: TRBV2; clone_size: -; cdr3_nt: TGTGCCAGCACCGCAGGGCCCTTGAACACCGGGGAGCTGTTTTTT; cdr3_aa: CASTAGPLNTGELFF
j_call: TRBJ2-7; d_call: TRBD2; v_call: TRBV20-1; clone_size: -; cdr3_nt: TGCAGTGCAGCCGGGACTAGCGGGAGTCCCGACGAGCAGTACTTC; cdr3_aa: CSAAGTSGSPDEQYF
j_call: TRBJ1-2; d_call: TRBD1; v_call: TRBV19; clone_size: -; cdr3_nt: TGTGCCGGTAGTTCCACAGGGGACTATGGCTACACCTTC; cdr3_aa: CAGSSTGDYGYTF
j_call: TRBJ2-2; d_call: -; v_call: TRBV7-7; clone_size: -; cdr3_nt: TGTGCTAGCAGCTTACTCTGCGATAATAACACCGGGGAGCTGTTTTTT; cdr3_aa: CASSLLCDNNTGELFF
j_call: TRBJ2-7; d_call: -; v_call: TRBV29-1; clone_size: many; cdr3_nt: TGCAGCGTTGAAGATAACGAATACGAGCAGTACTTC; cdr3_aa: CSVEDNEYEQYF
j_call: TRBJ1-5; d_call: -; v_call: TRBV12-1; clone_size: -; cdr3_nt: TGTGCCAGCTCATCGCTGGAGAGCAATCAGCTCCAGCATTTT; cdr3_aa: CASSSLESNQLQHF
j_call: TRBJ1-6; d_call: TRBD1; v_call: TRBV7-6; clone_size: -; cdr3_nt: TGTGCCAGCAGTCCAGGGGGCTTCGATAATTCACCCCTCCACTTT; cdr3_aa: CASSPGGFDNSPLHF
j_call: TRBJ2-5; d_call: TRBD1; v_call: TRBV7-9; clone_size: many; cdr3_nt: TGTGCCAGCATTAGAGGGACAGGGACCGCAGAGACCCAGTACTTC; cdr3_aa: CASIRGTGTAETQYF